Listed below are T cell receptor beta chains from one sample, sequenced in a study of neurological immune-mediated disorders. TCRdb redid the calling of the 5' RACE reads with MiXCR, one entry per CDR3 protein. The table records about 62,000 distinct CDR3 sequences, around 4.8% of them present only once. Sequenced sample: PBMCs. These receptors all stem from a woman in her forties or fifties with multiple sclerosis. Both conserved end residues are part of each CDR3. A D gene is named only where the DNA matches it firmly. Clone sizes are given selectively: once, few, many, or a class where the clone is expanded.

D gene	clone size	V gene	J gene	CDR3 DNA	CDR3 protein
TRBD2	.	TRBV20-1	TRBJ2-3	TGCAGTGCTTTACGGGGGGTGGCCACAGATACGCAGTATTTT	CSALRGVATDTQYF
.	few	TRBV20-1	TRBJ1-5	TGCAGTGCTATCGACAGGTCAAGCAATCAGCCCCAGCATTTT	CSAIDRSSNQPQHF
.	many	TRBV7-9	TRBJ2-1	TGTGCCAGCAGCATAACCGTCGGAGGGGTCAATGAGCAGTTCTTC	CASSITVGGVNEQFF
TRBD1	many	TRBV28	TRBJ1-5	TGTGCCAGCAGTTTAGTTGGGGACAGGGTCAGCAATCAGCCCCAGCATTTT	CASSLVGDRVSNQPQHF
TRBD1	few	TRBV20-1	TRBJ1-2	TGCAGTGCTAGAGATCGACTGACAGGGAACACCTATGGCTACACCTTC	CSARDRLTGNTYGYTF
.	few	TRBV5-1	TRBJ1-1	TGCGCCAGCAGCTTGTGGGAACGAACTGAAGCTTTCTTT	CASSLWERTEAFF
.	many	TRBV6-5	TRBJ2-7	TGTGCCAGCAGTCCCGGGGGAGGACTCTCCTACGAGCAGTACTTC	CASSPGGGLSYEQYF
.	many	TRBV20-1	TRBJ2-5	TGCAGTGCGCGGGGACAGCTTCAAGAGACCCAGTACTTC	CSARGQLQETQYF
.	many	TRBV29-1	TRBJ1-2	TGCAGCGGTGCAACAGAAGTTTCTAACTATGGCTACACCTTC	CSGATEVSNYGYTF
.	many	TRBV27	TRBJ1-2	TGTGCCAGCAGCCCGGCCGGGTATGGCTACACCTTC	CASSPAGYGYTF
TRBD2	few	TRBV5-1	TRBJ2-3	TGCGCCAGCAGCACCACACCCGATAGCGGGGGGGCCTGGGATACGCAGTATTTT	CASSTTPDSGGAWDTQYF
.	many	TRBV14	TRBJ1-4	TGTGCCAGCAGTAAATGGGGGCAAACGGGTGAAAAACTGTTTTTT	CASSKWGQTGEKLFF
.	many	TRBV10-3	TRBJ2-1	TGTGCCATCAGTGAGTCGAGCGGGTCCTACAATGAGCAGTTCTTC	CAISESSGSYNEQFF
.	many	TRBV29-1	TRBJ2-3	TGCAGCGCCGGGACTAGCACAGATACGCAGTATTTT	CSAGTSTDTQYF
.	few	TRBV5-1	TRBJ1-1	TGCGCCAGCAGCTCCGATGGGAACACTGAAGCTTTCTTT	CASSSDGNTEAFF
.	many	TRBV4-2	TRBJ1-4	TGTGCCAGCAGGTTTGGGACTGCTGAAAAACTGTTTTTT	CASRFGTAEKLFF
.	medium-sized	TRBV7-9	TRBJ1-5	TGTGCCAGCAGCTTAGTACAGGGTGATGATCAGCCCCAGCATTTT	CASSLVQGDDQPQHF
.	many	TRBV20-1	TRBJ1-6	TGCAGTGCTAGAGATGGGGGGAGACACCCGGGATATAATTCACCCCTCCACTTT	CSARDGGRHPGYNSPLHF
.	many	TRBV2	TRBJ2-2	TGTGCCAGCAGCCGGGACTGGGAAACCGGGGAGCTGTTTTTT	CASSRDWETGELFF
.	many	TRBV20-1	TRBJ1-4	TGCAGTGCCTCGTACAGGCTACTAAATGAAAAACTGTTTTTT	CSASYRLLNEKLFF
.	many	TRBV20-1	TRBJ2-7	TGCAGTGCCTTCAGCTACGAGCAGTACTTC	CSAFSYEQYF
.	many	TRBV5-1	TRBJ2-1	TGCGCCAGCAGCTTTAACTCCTACAATGAGCAGTTCTTC	CASSFNSYNEQFF
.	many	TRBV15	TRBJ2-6	TGTGCCACCAGCAGAGAGGCAGGGGTATACTCTGGGGCCAACGTCCTGACTTTC	CATSREAGVYSGANVLTF
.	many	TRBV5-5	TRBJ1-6	TGTGCCAGCAGGTCCGGGATTGAGGCCCTCCACTTT	CASRSGIEALHF
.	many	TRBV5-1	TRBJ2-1	TGCGCCAGCAGCTTGGACGGCAGCCGAACGGAGGAGCAGTTCTTC	CASSLDGSRTEEQFF
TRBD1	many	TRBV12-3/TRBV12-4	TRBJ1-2	TGTGCCAGCAGTCTATCTACAGGGGCCTACACCTTC	CASSLSTGAYTF
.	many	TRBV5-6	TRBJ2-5	TGTGCCAGCAACCCCATTGGGGAGACCCAGTACTTC	CASNPIGETQYF